Presented here are 8 T cell receptor beta chains from one specimen sequenced in a study of T cells in tumors after PD-1 blockade. Using immunoSEQ multiplex PCR, the repertoire was profiled, and TCRdb retains in-frame clones only, with some absent. Altogether fewer than 55,000 clones are present, 65% to 85% being singletons, with the ten largest covering under 5%. The sample here was PBMCs, taken before anti-PD-1 treatment. Receptors originate from a human donor with basal cell carcinoma.

The rearrangement links TRBV7-6 to TRBJ2-1, with TRBD2 identical over 9 bases. This CDR3 has 16 amino acids. Trimming at V came to 3 bases and at J to 3 bases, leaving 6 bases not matched to a gene. Per germline, CDR1 SGHVS and CDR2 FNYEAQ. The CDR3 is CASSLGSGGFYNEQFF. The CDR3 coding sequence is TGTGCCAGCAGCTTGGGTAGCGGGGGATTCTACAATGAGCAGTTCTTC.

The chain combines TRBV30 with TRBJ2-7; D is perhaps TRBD2 (6 bases). The CDR3 covers 14 residues. Germline V gene sequence: CDR1 GTSNPN, CDR2 SVGIG (reference sequence). With 0 bases removed from V and 0 bases from J, the gap between germline ends came to 9 bases. As DNA, the CDR3 is TGTGCCTGGAGTGTAGGAGGGGACTCCTACGAGCAGTACTTC. Encoded protein: CAWSVGGDSYEQYF.

The chain employs TRBV19 and TRBJ2-1; D not certain. V was clipped by 3 bases and J by 5 bases, with 17 bases between them. CDR1 LNHDA and CDR2 SQIVND come from the germline V gene (reference sequence). The CDR3 spans 16 residues. CDR3 in DNA: TGTGCCAGTAGTATCGGACCTCAATTGGGCAACAATGAGCAGTTCTTC. The encoded protein is CASSIGPQLGNNEQFF. The variable domain in full, completed from reference TRBV19 and TRBJ2-1, reads DGGITQSPKYLFRKEGQNVTLSCEQNLNHDAMYWYRQDPGQGLRLIYYSQIVNDFQKGDIAEGYSVSREKKESFPLTVTSAQKNPTAFYLCASSIGPQLGNNEQFFGPGTRLTVL.

The rearrangement links TRBV5-4 to TRBJ1-3; D gene unclear. V lost 0 bases to trimming and J lost 0 bases, with 7 bases between them. CDR3 length: 15 residues. From germline, CDR1 is SGHNT and CDR2 YYREEE (reference sequence). CDR3 DNA sequence: TGTGCCAGCAGCTTGGGGACGGGCTCTGGAAACACCATATATTTT. It codes for CASSLGTGSGNTIYF.

The chain couples TRBV6-1 to TRBJ1-2, with 7 nucleotides matching TRBD1. Germline trimming cut 1 base from V and 7 bases from J; bases unmatched to any gene: 6. The CDR3 is 14 amino acids. Germline CDR1 is MNHNS and CDR2 is SASEGT. CDR3 loop: CASSEEGTAFGYTF. For the CDR3, the DNA is TGTGCCAGCAGTGAAGAAGGGACAGCGTTTGGCTACACCTTC.

This chain's CDR3 is CASSSARGLLTEAFF. The CDR3 DNA sequence: TGTGCCAGCAGTTCAGCAAGGGGACTTCTCACTGAAGCTTTCTTT. The chain links TRBV25-1 to TRBJ1-1; possibly TRBD1 for D (5 bases). Germline-derived CDR1 and CDR2 are MGHDK and SYGVNS. There are 15 residues in the CDR3. V gave up 5 bases and J gave up 4 bases, with 17 bases separating them.

The chain combines TRBV5-5 with TRBJ2-7; possible D gene TRBD1, 5 bases. Per germline, CDR1 SGHKS and CDR2 YYEKEE (reference sequence). V lost 0 bases to trimming and J lost 0 bases, with 13 bases between them. The CDR3 length is 16 residues. Here the CDR3 DNA reads TGTGCCAGCAGCTTGGTAGGGCAGGGCTCCTCCTACGAGCAGTACTTC. Residues: CASSLVGQGSSYEQYF.

The rearrangement uses TRBV11-3 and TRBJ2-3, with 7 bases that match TRBD1. The J segment lost 4 bases and the V segment lost 5 bases, leaving 9 bases of the junction unmatched. Germline V gene lookup returns CDR1 SGHNT and CDR2 YENEEA. The CDR3 runs to 15 residues. CDR3 residues: CASSPGTEFADTQYF. The CDR3 DNA reads TGTGCCAGCAGCCCAGGGACAGAATTTGCAGATACGCAGTATTTT.